These 22 T cell receptor beta chains came from one sample sequenced in a study of blood T cell repertoires in COVID-19. Assay: immunoSEQ multiplex PCR; the TCRdb copy retains only in-frame clones and omits some. Among under 400,000 clones, about 90% were seen once, and the ten largest hold 1.5% to 2%. Sequences were obtained from PBMCs or T cells enriched from blood (not recorded which). Receptor source: a man aged 40-49 years in a cohort exposed to, infected with or recovered from COVID-19 (not recorded which).

V gene TRBV30 combines with J gene TRBJ2-7; D perhaps matches TRBD1 (6 bases). Deletions cut 2 bases from V and 6 bases from J, with 8 bases between. From germline, CDR1 is GTSNPN and CDR2 SVGIG (reference sequence). This CDR3 contains 11 residues. The DNA for the CDR3 is TGTGCCTGGAGTCCAGGGGCCGAGCAGTACTTC. It codes for CAWSPGAEQYF.

This clone was counted once. The DNA of the CDR3 is TGTGCCAGCAGTACCCAGTATGGCTACACCTTC. It is translated as CASSTQYGYTF. The chain uses TRBV28 and TRBJ1-2; D gene unclear. This CDR3 is 11 amino acids long. Trimming stripped 5 bases from V and 5 bases from J, with 6 bases between. Looked up from germline, CDR1 is MDHEN and CDR2 is SYDVKM.

The J gene is TRBJ2-2, the V gene TRBV5-1; tentative D call: TRBD2 (6 bases). The CDR3 extends over 17 amino acids. Germline V lookup: CDR1 SGHRS, CDR2 YFSETQ. V was cut by 5 bases and J by 5 bases, with 22 bases left in between. The CDR3 region is CASRADGTVAPTGELFF. In nucleotides, the CDR3 is TGCGCCAGCAGAGCCGACGGGACTGTAGCACCGACCGGGGAGCTGTTTTTT.

The V call is TRBV3-1 (or the pseudogene TRBV3-2), the J call TRBJ2-1; 14 positions agree with TRBD2. CDR1 is LGHDT and CDR2 is YNNKEL in the germline V gene (reference sequence). J was trimmed by 9 bases and V by 1 base; bases with no gene match: 2. CDR3 length: 15 residues. DNA for the CDR3: TGTGCCAGCAGCCAAGCGGGGACTAGCGGGGGTGAGCAGTTCTTC. Translating gives CASSQAGTSGGEQFF.

The V call is TRBV11-2, the J call TRBJ1-6; 7 bases fit TRBD1. This CDR3 has 15 amino acids. Germline V gene lookup returns CDR1 SGHAT and CDR2 FQNNGV. With V trimmed by 2 bases and J by 7 bases, 5 bases remained unmatched. The CDR3 spells CASSLMGTENSPLHF. CDR3 nucleotide sequence: TGTGCCAGCAGCTTAATGGGGACAGAGAATTCACCCCTCCACTTT. Drawing the rest from reference TRBV11-2 and TRBJ1-6, the complete variable domain is EAGVAQSPRYKIIEKRQSVAFWCNPISGHATLYWYQQILGQGPKLLIQFQNNGVVDDSQLPKDRFSAERLKGVDSTLKIQPAKLEDSAVYLCASSLMGTENSPLHFGNGTRLTVT.

The chain links TRBV19 to TRBJ2-5, with 13 bases identical to TRBD2. The V gene end was trimmed by 1 base and the J gene end by 5 bases; junction bases not matched to a gene: 13. Germline assignment: CDR1 LNHDA and CDR2 SQIVND (reference sequence). The CDR3 sequence is 19 residues long. The CDR3 region has the DNA TGTGCCAGTAGTATAGTAGCGGGACTAGCGGGAAGTGCGCGGGAGACCCAGTACTTC. It encodes CASSIVAGLAGSARETQYF.

V and J are TRBV5-4 and TRBJ2-3; 9 positions match TRBD2. The germline V gene encodes CDR1 SGHNT and CDR2 YYREEE (reference sequence). J was trimmed by 6 bases and V by 7 bases; bases with no gene match: 12. The CDR3 contains 15 residues. CDR3 in amino acids: CASERKGLASDTQYF. The CDR3 DNA reads TGTGCCAGCGAACGAAAGGGACTAGCTAGCGATACGCAGTATTTT.

The chain links TRBV11-3 to TRBJ2-3; D gene ambiguous. The V end was cut by 1 base, the J end by 5 bases, with 7 bases between. CDR1 is SGHNT, CDR2 YENEEA, per germline. The CDR3 sequence is 13 residues long. The CDR3 nucleotides are TGTGCCAGCAGCTTAGGTCCGGGAGATACGCAGTATTTT. Translating gives CASSLGPGDTQYF.

This chain uses TRBV19 with TRBJ1-5, with D hard to call. This CDR3 is built from 13 residues. The germline V gene has CDR1 LNHDA and CDR2 SQIVND (reference sequence). V lost 4 bases to trimming and J lost 0 bases, with 4 bases between them. As DNA, the CDR3 is TGTGCCAGTAGTACCGGTAGCAATCAGCCCCAGCATTTT. This translates into CASSTGSNQPQHF.

This rearrangement joins TRBV5-4 to TRBJ2-1; 8 bases are a match to TRBD2. The V gene's germline CDR1 is SGHNT and CDR2 YYREEE (reference sequence). The CDR3 is 14 amino acids. Trimming removed 2 bases from V and 9 bases from J; junction bases left unmatched: 7. CDR3 coding DNA: TGTGCCAGCAGCTTCGGAGCGGGAGTTCTTGAGCAGTTCTTC. Its protein is CASSFGAGVLEQFF.

This sequence joins TRBV18 and TRBJ1-4, with a weak D call TRBD1 (5 bases). CDR1 is KGHSH and CDR2 is LQKENI in the germline V gene. The V end lost 2 bases, the J end lost 8 bases, and 12 bases lay between the germline ends. This CDR3 is 14 amino acids long. This CDR3 reads CASSPTGVEEKLFF. The CDR3 DNA is TGTGCCAGCTCACCAACGGGGGTTGAGGAAAAACTGTTTTTT.

The genes are TRBV28 and TRBJ1-1, with unresolved D. The CDR3 is 13 residues long. From germline, CDR1 is MDHEN and CDR2 SYDVKM. V lost 6 bases to trimming and J lost 2 bases, with 10 bases between them. The CDR3 loop is CASSLRFNTEAFF. The CDR3, as DNA: TGTGCCAGCAGCCTGAGGTTTAACACTGAAGCTTTCTTT.

The V call is TRBV11-3, the J call TRBJ2-7; the D gene is possibly TRBD1 (6 bases). The CDR3 consists of 14 residues. Trimming took 5 bases from V and 1 from J, leaving 12 bases between them. CDR1 is SGHNT, CDR2 YENEEA, per germline. DNA of the CDR3: TGTGCCAGCAGCGAAACTACAGGGTCCTACGAGCAGTACTTC. Its protein is CASSETTGSYEQYF.

This chain joins TRBV3-1 (or the pseudogene TRBV3-2) and TRBJ2-1; 9 bases map to TRBD1. After removal of 4 bases from V and 6 bases from J, the junction contained 10 bases not matched to a gene. The CDR3 runs 16 residues. The germline V gene encodes CDR1 LGHDT and CDR2 YNNKEL (reference sequence). CDR3 sequence: CASSRRGGTGSNEQFF. CDR3 bases: TGTGCCAGCAGCCGGAGGGGCGGGACAGGGTCCAATGAGCAGTTCTTC.

This chain links TRBV5-4 with TRBJ1-3, with 7 nucleotides matching TRBD1. Looked up from germline, CDR1 is SGHNT and CDR2 is YYREEE (reference sequence). The CDR3 is 16 residues long. Trimming cost V 4 bases and J 2 bases; bases outside gene matches: 9. The CDR3 loop is CASSPDRAVAGNTIYF. CDR3 DNA: TGTGCCAGCAGCCCAGACAGGGCGGTTGCTGGAAACACCATATATTTT. The full variable domain, in which reference TRBV5-4 and TRBJ1-3 provide the parts outside the CDR3, is ETGVTQSPTHLIKTRGQQVTLRCSSQSGHNTVSWYQQALGQGPQFIFQYYREEENGRGNFPPRFSGLQFPNYSSELNVNALELDDSALYLCASSPDRAVAGNTIYFGEGSWLTVV.

This chain uses TRBV3-1 (or the pseudogene TRBV3-2) with TRBJ2-1; D remains unclear. Trimming stripped 1 base from V and 9 bases from J, with 10 bases between. Germline loops: CDR1 LGHDT, CDR2 YNNKEL (reference sequence). The CDR3 contains 13 residues. The CDR3 DNA is TGTGCCAGCAGCCAAGGTCTGGGCATTGAGCAGTTCTTC. Translated: CASSQGLGIEQFF.

The V gene is TRBV28, the J gene TRBJ2-1; maybe TRBD2 (6 bases). The CDR3 sequence is 16 residues long. CDR1 is MDHEN and CDR2 is SYDVKM in the germline V gene. Trimming shortened V by 5 bases and J by 3 bases, and 17 bases separated the two germline ends. CDR3 nucleotides: TGTGCCAGCAGTCCTGAGCGGGCAGCGTACTACAATGAGCAGTTCTTC. Protein product: CASSPERAAYYNEQFF.

In its sample, this clone was seen a few times. The chain links TRBV30 to TRBJ2-1, with TRBD2 identical over 15 bases. The CDR3 loop spans 13 amino acids. Per the germline V gene, CDR1 is GTSNPN and CDR2 is SVGIG (reference sequence). V gave up 8 bases and J gave up 6 bases; unmatched junction bases: 2. CDR3 sequence reads: CAGTSGRSNEQFF. For the CDR3, the DNA is TGTGCCGGGACTAGCGGGAGGAGCAATGAGCAGTTCTTC. The complete variable domain, with remaining parts taken from reference TRBV30 and TRBJ2-1, reads SQTIHQWPATLVQPVGSPLSLECTVEGTSNPNLYWYRQAAGRGLQLLFYSVGIGQISSEVPQNLSASRPQDRQFILSSKKLLLSDSGFYLCAGTSGRSNEQFFGPGTRLTVL.

This chain links TRBV25-1 with TRBJ1-2; D gene uncertain. The CDR3 sequence is 14 residues long. From germline, CDR1 is MGHDK and CDR2 SYGVNS. Between the trimmed V and J ends, which lost 3 bases and 8 bases, there was a span of 16 bases. The CDR3 reads CASSDPWEGRGYTF. The CDR3 DNA follows: TGTGCCAGCAGTGACCCATGGGAGGGTCGGGGCTACACCTTC.

The chain has TRBV3-1 (or the pseudogene TRBV3-2) and TRBJ2-1; TRBD2 aligns across 9 bases. Germline CDR1 LGHDT, CDR2 YNNKEL (reference sequence). After removal of 4 bases from V and 4 bases from J, the junction contained 11 bases not matched to a gene. The CDR3 runs 17 residues. The CDR3 region has the DNA TGTGCCAGCAGCCGCAGCAAAGGCCTAGCGGGGTACAATGAGCAGTTCTTC. Encoded protein: CASSRSKGLAGYNEQFF.

The sample holds a few counts of this clone. V usage is TRBV2 and J usage is TRBJ2-3; no reliable D call. V lost 7 bases and J lost 0, with 11 bases in between. Germline values: CDR1 SNHLY, CDR2 FYNNEI. The CDR3 is made up of 14 amino acids. The CDR3 bases are TGTGCCAGCAAGTGGCGGTATAGCACAGATACGCAGTATTTT. Encoded protein: CASKWRYSTDTQYF.

The chain is built from TRBV5-4 and TRBJ2-1; D is perhaps TRBD2 (6 bases). The CDR3 consists of 15 residues. V was clipped by 3 bases and J by 6 bases, with 16 bases between them. Germline-derived CDR1 and CDR2 are SGHNT and YYREEE (reference sequence). DNA for the CDR3: TGTGCCAGCAGCTCCCCCGCAGCGGGTGTCAATGAGCAGTTCTTC. It translates to CASSSPAAGVNEQFF. Full variable domain (missing parts from reference TRBV5-4 and TRBJ2-1): ETGVTQSPTHLIKTRGQQVTLRCSSQSGHNTVSWYQQALGQGPQFIFQYYREEENGRGNFPPRFSGLQFPNYSSELNVNALELDDSALYLCASSSPAAGVNEQFFGPGTRLTVL.